The 5 T cell receptor beta chains below come from one sample, sequenced in a study of blood T cell repertoires in COVID-19. Only in-frame clones appear in the TCRdb table, and some are missing; sequencing was by immunoSEQ multiplex PCR. The sample has 63,000 or so clones; about 90% are singletons. The sample comprised peripheral blood. These TCRs come from a man between 60 and 75 years old with acute or convalescent COVID-19.

The chain couples TRBV28 to TRBJ1-2; 8 nucleotides agree with TRBD1. Per germline, CDR1 MDHEN and CDR2 SYDVKM. V lost 6 bases to trimming and J lost 8 bases; unmatched junction nucleotides: 2. CDR3 length equals 11 residues. CDR3 bases: TGTGCCAGCAGGACAGGGGCCGGCTACACCTTC. This encodes CASRTGAGYTF.

This clone was detected only a few times. The V gene is TRBV2, the J gene TRBJ1-4; TRBD1 agrees at 9 bases. The V gene end was trimmed by 6 bases and the J gene end by 5 bases; junction bases not matched to a gene: 7. CDR3 size: 15 residues. Germline V gives CDR1 SNHLY, CDR2 FYNNEI. The CDR3 bases are TGTGCCAGCAGGTGGAGACAGGGGGAAAATGAAAAACTGTTTTTT. Translated, it gives CASRWRQGENEKLFF.

The chain carries TRBV15 and TRBJ1-5; D not resolved. Germline CDR1 LNHNV, CDR2 YYDKDF (reference sequence). V was pared by 5 bases and J by 8 bases, with 13 bases between. This CDR3 has 13 residues. CDR3: CATSPSGSKPQHF. The CDR3 nucleotides are TGTGCCACCAGCCCCTCTGGGAGCAAGCCCCAGCATTTT.

V gene TRBV12-3 or TRBV12-4 combines with J gene TRBJ2-7; D is ambiguous. V was clipped by 6 bases and J by 5 bases, with 8 bases between them. The CDR3 sequence is 11 residues long. The CDR3 region has the DNA TGTGCCAGCAGAAAACTCAACGAGCAGTACTTC. It specifies CASRKLNEQYF.

V is TRBV6-5 and J is TRBJ1-6; 7 bases match TRBD1. This CDR3 spans 16 amino acids. V shed 2 bases, J shed 7 bases, and the junction held 8 bases outside the gene matches. Germline CDR1 and CDR2: MNHEY and SVGAGI. CDR3 nucleotide sequence: TGTGCCAGCAGTTACCTTGGACAGGCAAGAAATTCACCCCTCCACTTT. Translation gives CASSYLGQARNSPLHF.